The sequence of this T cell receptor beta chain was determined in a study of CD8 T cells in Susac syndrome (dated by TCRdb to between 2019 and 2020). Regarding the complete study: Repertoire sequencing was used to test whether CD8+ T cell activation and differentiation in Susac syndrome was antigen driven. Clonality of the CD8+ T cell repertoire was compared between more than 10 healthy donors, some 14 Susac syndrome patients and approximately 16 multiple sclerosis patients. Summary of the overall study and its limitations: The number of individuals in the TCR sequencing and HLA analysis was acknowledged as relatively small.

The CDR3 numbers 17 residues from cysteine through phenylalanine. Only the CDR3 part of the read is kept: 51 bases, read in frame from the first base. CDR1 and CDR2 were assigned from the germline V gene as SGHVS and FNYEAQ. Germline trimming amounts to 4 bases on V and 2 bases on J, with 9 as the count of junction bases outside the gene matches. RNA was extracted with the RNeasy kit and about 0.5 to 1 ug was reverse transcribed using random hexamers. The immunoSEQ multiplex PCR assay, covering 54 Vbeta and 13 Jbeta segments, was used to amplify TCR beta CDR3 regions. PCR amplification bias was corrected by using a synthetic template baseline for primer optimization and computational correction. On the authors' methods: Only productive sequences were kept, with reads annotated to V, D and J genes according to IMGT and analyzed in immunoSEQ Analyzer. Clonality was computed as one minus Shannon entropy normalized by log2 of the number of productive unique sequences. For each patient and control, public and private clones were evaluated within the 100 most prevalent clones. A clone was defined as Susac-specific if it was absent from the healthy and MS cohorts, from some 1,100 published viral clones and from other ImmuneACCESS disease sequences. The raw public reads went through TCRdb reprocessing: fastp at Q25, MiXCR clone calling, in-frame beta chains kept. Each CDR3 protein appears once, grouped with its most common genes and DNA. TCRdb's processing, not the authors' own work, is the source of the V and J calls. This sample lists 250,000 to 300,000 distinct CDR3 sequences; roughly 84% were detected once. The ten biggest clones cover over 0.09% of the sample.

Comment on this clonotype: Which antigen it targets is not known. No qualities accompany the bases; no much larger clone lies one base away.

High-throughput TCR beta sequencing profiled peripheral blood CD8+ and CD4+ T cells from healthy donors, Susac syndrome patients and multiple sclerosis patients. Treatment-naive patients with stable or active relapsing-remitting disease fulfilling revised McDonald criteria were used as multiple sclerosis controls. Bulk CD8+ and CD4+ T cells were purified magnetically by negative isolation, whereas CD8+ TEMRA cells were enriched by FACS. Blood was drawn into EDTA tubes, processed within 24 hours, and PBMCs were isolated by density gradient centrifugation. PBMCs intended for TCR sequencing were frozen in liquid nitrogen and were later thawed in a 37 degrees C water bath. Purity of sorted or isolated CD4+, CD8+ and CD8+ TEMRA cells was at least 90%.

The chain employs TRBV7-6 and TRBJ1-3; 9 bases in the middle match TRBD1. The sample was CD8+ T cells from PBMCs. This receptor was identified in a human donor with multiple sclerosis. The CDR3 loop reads CASSYSNRGRAGNTIYF. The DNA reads TGTGCCAGCAGCTACTCCAACAGGGGGCGGGCTGGAAACACCATATATTTT.